The present entry profiles one T cell receptor beta chain with its context. Trimming shortened V by 0 bases and J by 6 bases, and 20 bases separated the two germline ends. Germline CDR1 and CDR2: LGHNA and YNFKEQ. This CDR3 contains 18 residues. The data stem from a study of blood T cell repertoires in COVID-19. About the research overall: Material from acute and convalescent COVID-19 was sourced from the United States, Italy and Spain. Sources were T cells, B-cell-depleted T cells, or PBMCs; the material itself was cDNA or gDNA.

Authors' processing steps: Amplification of reference gene primers provided the estimated nucleated cell counts. Using immunoSEQ multiplex PCR, the repertoire was profiled, and TCRdb retains in-frame clones only, with some absent. V, J and clone size are those of that table, while D and trimming were read from the DNA. The sample includes fewer than 400,000 clones, around four fifths of them seen just once. The sequencing sample was made of peripheral blood. The chain carries TRBV4-2 and TRBJ2-2; D may be TRBD1 (5 bases). The clonotype was recovered from a man under 40 with active or convalescent COVID-19. CDR3 bases: TGTGCCAGCAGCCAAGATAGGGATAGGCAGGGTGTCGCCGGGGAGCTGTTTTTT. As protein: CASSQDRDRQGVAGELFF.